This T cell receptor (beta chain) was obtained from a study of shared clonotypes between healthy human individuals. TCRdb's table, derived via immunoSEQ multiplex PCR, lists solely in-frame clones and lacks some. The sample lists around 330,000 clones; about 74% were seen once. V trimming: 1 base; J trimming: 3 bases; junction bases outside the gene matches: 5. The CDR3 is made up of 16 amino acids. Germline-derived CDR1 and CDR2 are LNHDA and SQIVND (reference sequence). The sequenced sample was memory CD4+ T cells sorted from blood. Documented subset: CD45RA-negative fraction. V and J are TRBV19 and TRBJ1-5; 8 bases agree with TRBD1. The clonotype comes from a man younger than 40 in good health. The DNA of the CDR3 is TGTGCCAGTAGTATAGCTAGGACAGGGCTCAATCAGCCCCAGCATTTT. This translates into CASSIARTGLNQPQHF. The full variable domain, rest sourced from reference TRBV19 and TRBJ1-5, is DGGITQSPKYLFRKEGQNVTLSCEQNLNHDAMYWYRQDPGQGLRLIYYSQIVNDFQKGDIAEGYSVSREKKESFPLTVTSAQKNPTAFYLCASSIARTGLNQPQHFGDGTRLSIL.